This is a list of T cell receptor beta chains from one sample in a study of OX40 agonist ivuxolimab in advanced cancers. Produced via immunoSEQ multiplex PCR; TCRdb's table is partial and in-frame only. The sample has over 85,000 clones; 75% to 95% are singletons. Sequenced material: CD4+ or CD8+ T cells sorted from blood, taken in a trial of the OX40 agonist ivuxolimab. These receptors were taken from an adult with an advanced solid tumor such as melanoma, head and neck, liver or kidney cancer. The conserved cysteine and the conserved F or W are not part of the CDR3 here.

V gene: TRBV18
J gene: TRBJ1-2
CDR3 protein: ASSPPQLSYGYT

V gene: TRBV7-9
J gene: TRBJ1-1
CDR3 protein: ASSLLAGGNTEAF

V gene: TRBV6-5
J gene: TRBJ2-7
CDR3 protein: ASSYRDGGEQY

V gene: TRBV7-2
J gene: TRBJ1-5
CDR3 protein: ASSTRTGEGSQH

V gene: TRBV5-1
J gene: TRBJ1-5
CDR3 protein: ASSSDGTLNQPQH

V gene: TRBV18
J gene: TRBJ2-1
CDR3 protein: ASSPPMRATYNEQF

V gene: TRBV6-1
J gene: TRBJ2-1
CDR3 protein: ASRTIAASYNEQF

V gene: TRBV29-1
J gene: TRBJ2-1
CDR3 protein: SVEEARLASYNEQF

V gene: TRBV19
J gene: TRBJ2-5
CDR3 protein: ASSPGGRETQY

V gene: TRBV5-5
J gene: TRBJ2-7
CDR3 protein: ASSLAGQVLYEQY

V gene: TRBV18
J gene: TRBJ2-7
CDR3 protein: ASSPSSGAYEQY

V gene: TRBV7-2
J gene: TRBJ2-2
CDR3 protein: ASSLTVGELF

V gene: TRBV2
J gene: TRBJ2-6
CDR3 protein: ASGRSGANVLT

V gene: TRBV7-6
J gene: TRBJ2-7
CDR3 protein: ASSSIPATGASYEQY

V gene: TRBV28
J gene: TRBJ1-2
CDR3 protein: ASSLPGTAYGYT

V gene: TRBV2
J gene: TRBJ2-1
CDR3 protein: ASGSIGPQKKYNEQF

V gene: TRBV25-1
J gene: TRBJ2-5
CDR3 protein: ASSDPRTGLGTQY

V gene: TRBV6-5
J gene: TRBJ2-7
CDR3 protein: ASSYLRDESYEQY